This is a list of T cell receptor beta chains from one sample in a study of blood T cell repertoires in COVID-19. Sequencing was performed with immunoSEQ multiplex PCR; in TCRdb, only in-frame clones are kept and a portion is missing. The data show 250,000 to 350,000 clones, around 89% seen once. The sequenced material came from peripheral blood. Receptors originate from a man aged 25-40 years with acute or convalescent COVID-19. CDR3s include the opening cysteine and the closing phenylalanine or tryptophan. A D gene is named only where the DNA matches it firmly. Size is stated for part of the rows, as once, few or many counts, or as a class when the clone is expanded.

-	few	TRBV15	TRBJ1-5	CATSRDRRIEHF	TGTGCCACCAGCAGAGATCGGAGGATTGAGCATTTT
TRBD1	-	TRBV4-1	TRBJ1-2	CASSQEGSGGRSGYTF	TGCGCCAGCAGCCAAGAAGGATCAGGGGGCCGCTCTGGCTACACCTTC
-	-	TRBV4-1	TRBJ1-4	CASSQPGREDEKLFF	TGCGCCAGCAGCCAACCCGGCCGGGAGGATGAAAAACTGTTTTTT
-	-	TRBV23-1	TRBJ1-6	CASSQTLRLNSPLHF	TGCGCCAGCAGTCAAACCTTGCGGCTTAATTCACCCCTCCACTTT
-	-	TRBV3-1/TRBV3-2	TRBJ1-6	CASSQVGAPGNSPLHF	TGTGCCAGCAGCCAAGTTGGAGCACCGGGGAATTCACCCCTCCACTTT
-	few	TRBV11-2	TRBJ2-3	CASSFGGPADTQYF	TGTGCCAGCAGCTTCGGGGGGCCGGCAGATACGCAGTATTTT
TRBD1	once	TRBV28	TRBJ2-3	CASSLLGQGPDTQYF	TGTGCCAGCAGTTTACTCGGACAGGGCCCAGATACGCAGTATTTT
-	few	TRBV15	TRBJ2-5	CATSRVGLQETQYF	TGTGCCACCAGCAGAGTTGGCCTCCAAGAGACCCAGTACTTC
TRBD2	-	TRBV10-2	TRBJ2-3	CASSEVAGGNTDTQYF	TGCGCCAGCAGTGAGGTAGCGGGGGGAAACACAGATACGCAGTATTTT
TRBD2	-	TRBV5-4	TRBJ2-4	CASSARLAGGRLGKNIQYF	TGTGCCAGCAGCGCCCGACTAGCGGGAGGGCGTCTAGGAAAGAACATTCAGTACTTC
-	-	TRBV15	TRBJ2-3	CATSPWDSTYTDTQYF	TGTGCCACCAGCCCCTGGGACTCTACTTACACAGATACGCAGTATTTT
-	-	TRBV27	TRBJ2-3	CASSLARRPGTDTQYF	TGTGCCAGCAGTTTGGCTAGGCGACCAGGCACAGATACGCAGTATTTT
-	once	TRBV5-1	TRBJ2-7	CASSFRDTTYEQYF	TGCGCCAGCAGCTTCCGGGACACAACCTACGAGCAGTACTTC
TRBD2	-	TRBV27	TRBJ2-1	CASSLRAGGYNEQFF	TGTGCCAGCAGTTTGAGGGCGGGGGGCTACAATGAGCAGTTCTTC
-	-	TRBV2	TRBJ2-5	CASSEWGVQETQYF	TGTGCCAGCAGTGAATGGGGCGTACAAGAGACCCAGTACTTC
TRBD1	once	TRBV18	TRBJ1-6	CASSPPWTGFDSPLHF	TGTGCCAGCTCACCACCTTGGACAGGGTTCGATTCACCCCTCCACTTT
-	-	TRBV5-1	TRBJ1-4	CASSITGDGKLFF	TGCGCCAGCAGCATAACAGGAGATGGAAAACTGTTTTTT
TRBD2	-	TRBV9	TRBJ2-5	CASSERTSAQETQYF	TGTGCCAGCAGCGAACGAACTAGCGCTCAAGAGACCCAGTACTTC
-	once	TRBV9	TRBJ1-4	CASSTGDYANEKLFF	TGTGCCAGCAGCACGGGGGATTACGCTAATGAAAAACTGTTTTTT
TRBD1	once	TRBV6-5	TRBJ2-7	CASSRDSTYEQYF	TGTGCCAGCAGTCGGGACAGTACCTACGAGCAGTACTTC
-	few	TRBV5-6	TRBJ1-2	CASSPNQGIWGYTF	TGTGCCAGCAGCCCTAACCAGGGTATCTGGGGCTACACCTTC
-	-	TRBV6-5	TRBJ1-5	CASSYRVGNQPQHF	TGTGCCAGCAGTTATCGGGTAGGAAATCAGCCCCAGCATTTT
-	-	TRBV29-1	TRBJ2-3	CSVMRGGSFTDTQYF	TGCAGCGTTATGAGGGGGGGTTCTTTCACAGATACGCAGTATTTT
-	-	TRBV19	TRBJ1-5	CASSQSLIQSLSSNQPQHF	TGTGCCAGTAGTCAATCACTTATTCAATCACTATCTAGCAATCAGCCCCAGCATTTT
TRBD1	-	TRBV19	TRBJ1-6	CASSIRDRGLSPLHF	TGTGCCAGTAGTATTCGGGACAGGGGACTTTCACCCCTCCACTTT
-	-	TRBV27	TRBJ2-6	CASHRWGAGANVLTF	TGTGCCAGCCACCGTTGGGGGGCTGGGGCCAACGTCCTGACTTTC
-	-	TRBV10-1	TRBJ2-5	CASRVQAQETQYF	TGCGCCAGCAGAGTACAGGCCCAAGAGACCCAGTACTTC
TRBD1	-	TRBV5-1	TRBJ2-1	CASSPGTGGSLSSYNEQFF	TGCGCCAGCAGCCCCGGGACAGGGGGATCCCTAAGCTCCTACAATGAGCAGTTCTTC
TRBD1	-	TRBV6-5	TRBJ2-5	CASIERTGGYGTQYF	TGTGCCAGCATCGAAAGGACAGGGGGCTACGGGACCCAGTACTTC
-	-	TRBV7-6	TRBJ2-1	CASSLAGGFNNEQFF	TGTGCCAGCAGCTTAGCGGGGGGTTTTAATAATGAGCAGTTCTTC
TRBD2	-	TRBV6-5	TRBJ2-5	CASRLGLGEETQYF	TGTGCCAGCAGATTGGGACTAGGTGAGGAGACCCAGTACTTC
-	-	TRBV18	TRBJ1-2	CASSGEQVQNYGYTF	TGTGCCAGCTCAGGGGAACAGGTCCAGAACTATGGCTACACCTTC
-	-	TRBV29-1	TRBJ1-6	CSVTTGGNSPLHF	TGCAGCGTGACGACAGGCGGCAATTCACCCCTCCACTTT
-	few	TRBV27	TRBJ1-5	CASSPGTEFNQPQHF	TGTGCCAGCAGCCCGGGTACGGAATTCAATCAGCCCCAGCATTTT